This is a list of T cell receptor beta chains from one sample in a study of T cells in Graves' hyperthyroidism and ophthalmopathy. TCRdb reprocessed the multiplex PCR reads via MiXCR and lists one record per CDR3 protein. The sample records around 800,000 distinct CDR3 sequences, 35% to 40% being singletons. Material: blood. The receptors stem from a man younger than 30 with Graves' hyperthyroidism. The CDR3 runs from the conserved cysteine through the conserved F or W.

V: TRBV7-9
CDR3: CASSGGTGGGDSYEQYF

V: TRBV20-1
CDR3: CSAREGLADLSEQYF

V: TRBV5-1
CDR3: CASSRTGNTEAFF

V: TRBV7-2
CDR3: CASSQDGGRAVSSYEQYF

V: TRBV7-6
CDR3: CASSGLQGTTEAFF

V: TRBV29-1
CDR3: CSVEGNRNTIYF

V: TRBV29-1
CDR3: CSVRSSGTDTQYF

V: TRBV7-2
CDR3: CAWSAGQTIYEQYF

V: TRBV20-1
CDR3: CSASEGTATEAFF

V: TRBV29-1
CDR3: CSAARGQERKETQYF

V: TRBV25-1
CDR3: CARDPRRREGYTF

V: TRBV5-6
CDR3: CASSLRTSGTTYEQYF

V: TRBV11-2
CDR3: CASSLSWLAGTGELFF

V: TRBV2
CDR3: CASSEGDLSGNTIYF